This T cell receptor beta chain was profiled in a study of cytomegalovirus exposure and HLA in healthy donors. CDR3 size: 14 residues. Germline V CDR1 and CDR2: MGHRA, YSYEKL. V was clipped by 2 bases and J by 7 bases, with 12 bases between them. PCR involved 60 Vbeta and 13 Jbeta primers. Profiled with immunoSEQ multiplex PCR; TCRdb holds only in-frame clones, not every one. Its table records approximately 150,000 clones. The chain employs TRBV4-1 and TRBJ2-1; the D is unclear. The origin of this receptor is a woman aged 50 to 60 in good health and CMV-seronegative. The source material was PBMCs. The CDR3 DNA reads TGCGCCAGCAGCCAAAGTACTCCCCTGAATGAGCAGTTCTTC. This encodes CASSQSTPLNEQFF.